The clone carrying this TCR beta chain was recorded at least ten times. Its antigen remains unidentified. These data belong to a study of T cells in Graves' hyperthyroidism and ophthalmopathy. The CDR3 contains 15 residues. With 2 bases removed from V and 3 bases from J, the gap between germline ends came to 10 bases. From germline, CDR1 is MNHNS and CDR2 SASEGT. Researchers defined stable Graves' hyperthyroidism as no ophthalmopathy progression within 18 months. In making diagnoses, clinical symptoms, serum thyroxine and TRAb, thyroid ultrasound and orbital computed tomography were all used. Amplification targeted TCR beta CDR3 regions from RNA transcripts. An initial round of RT-PCR targeting the TCR CDR3 relied on the HTBI primer set. In TCRdb, the multiplex PCR reads were re-called with MiXCR into one record per CDR3 protein. The repertoire holds about half a million distinct CDR3 sequences, with around 21% as singletons.

Broader study findings: In the blood, most expanded thyroid clonotypes above 0.001 appeared as well.

This sequence joins TRBV6-1 and TRBJ2-2; the D is unclear. The material sequenced was blood. The receptor's source is a man younger than 30 with Graves' hyperthyroidism. Here the CDR3 DNA reads TGTGCCAGCAGTGAACACCAAGCCGACACCGGGGAGCTGTTTTTT. Protein: CASSEHQADTGELFF.